This is a list of T cell receptor beta chains from one sample in a study of shared clonotypes between healthy human individuals. Produced via immunoSEQ multiplex PCR; TCRdb's table is partial and in-frame only. Of fewer than 3 million clones in the sample, less than 95% were seen once. The sequenced sample consisted of naive CD4+ T cells from PBMCs. The origin of the receptors is a man aged 18 to 30 in good health. Some clones in this sample may be carry-over from other donors' samples. CDR3s leave out the opening cysteine and the closing phenylalanine or tryptophan.

V	J	CDR3
TRBV30	TRBJ1-3	AWSEMTTGNTIY
TRBV6-5	TRBJ1-3	ASRPPGSGNTIY
TRBV5-6	TRBJ2-3	ASSQRGGSSTDTQY
TRBV6-5	TRBJ1-1	ASRTTGDTEAF
TRBV5-4	TRBJ2-2	ASSSGKQGGTGELF
TRBV18	TRBJ2-3	ASSSPGPSTDTQY
TRBV10-1	TRBJ2-2	ASSFGLAVEAGELF
TRBV23-1	TRBJ1-2	ATSDSHRT
TRBV4-3	TRBJ2-7	ASSQLANSGTYEQY
TRBV28	TRBJ2-3	ASKTPRLSTDTQY
TRBV28	TRBJ2-3	ASSSTGVQDTQY
TRBV5-1	TRBJ2-5	ASRGRSDQETQY
TRBV9	TRBJ2-1	ASSRPSGTLYNEQF
TRBV5-1	TRBJ2-7	ASSLAGISDEQY
TRBV7-3	TRBJ2-3	ASSWGSGRITDTQY
TRBV18	TRBJ2-3	ASSPGLSTDTQY
TRBV19	TRBJ2-7	ASSPHKTGLAYEQY
TRBV28	TRBJ2-3	ASSPSGRGPSTDTQY
TRBV5-1	TRBJ2-5	ASSEGRGAETQY
TRBV19	TRBJ2-7	ASTKNAGDRTNEQY
TRBV30	TRBJ1-1	AWTRAQTGWAREAF
TRBV7-9	TRBJ2-2	ASSLAGPNTGELF
TRBV11-2	TRBJ2-7	ASSYLTVISYEQY
TRBV7-3	TRBJ2-3	ASSLGADRSTDTQY
TRBV5-8	TRBJ2-5	ASSLAKREETQY
TRBV18	TRBJ2-2	ASSVRIDANTGELF
TRBV6-1	TRBJ1-3	ASSEQGNTIY